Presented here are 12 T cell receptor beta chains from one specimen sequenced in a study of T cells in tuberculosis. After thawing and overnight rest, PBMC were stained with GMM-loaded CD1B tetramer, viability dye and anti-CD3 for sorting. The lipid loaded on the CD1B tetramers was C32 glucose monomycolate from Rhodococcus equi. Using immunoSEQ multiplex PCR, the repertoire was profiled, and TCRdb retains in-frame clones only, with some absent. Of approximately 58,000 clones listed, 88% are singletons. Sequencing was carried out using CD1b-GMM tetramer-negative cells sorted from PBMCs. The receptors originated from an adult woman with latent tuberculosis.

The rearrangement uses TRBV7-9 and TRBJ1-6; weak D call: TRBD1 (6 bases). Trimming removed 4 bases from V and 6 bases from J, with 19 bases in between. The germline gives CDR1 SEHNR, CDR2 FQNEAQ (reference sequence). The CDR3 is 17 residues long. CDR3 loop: CASSSGAGRGVNSPLHF. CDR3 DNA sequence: TGTGCCAGCAGCTCAGGGGCGGGTAGAGGCGTTAATTCACCCCTCCACTTT.

The CDR3 coding sequence is TGTGCCAGCAGCCACCGGTGGTCCAAAAACATTCAGTACTTC. It encodes CASSHRWSKNIQYF. V usage is TRBV5-4 and J usage is TRBJ2-4; D remains ambiguous. Germline V gene sequence: CDR1 SGHNT, CDR2 YYREEE (reference sequence). The V and J ends lost 4 bases and 2 bases respectively, with 10 bases between them. CDR3 length: 14 residues.

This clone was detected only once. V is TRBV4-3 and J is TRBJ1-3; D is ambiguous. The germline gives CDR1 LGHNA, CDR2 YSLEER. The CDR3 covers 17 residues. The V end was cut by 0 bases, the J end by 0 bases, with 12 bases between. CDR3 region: CASSQDRVRSSGNTIYF. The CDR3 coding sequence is TGCGCCAGCAGCCAAGATCGTGTGCGGAGCTCTGGAAACACCATATATTTT.

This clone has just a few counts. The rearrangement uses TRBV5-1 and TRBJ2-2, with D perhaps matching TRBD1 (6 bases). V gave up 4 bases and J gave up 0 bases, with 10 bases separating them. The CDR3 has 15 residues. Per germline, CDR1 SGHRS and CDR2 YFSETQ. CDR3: CASSPGQPNTGELFF. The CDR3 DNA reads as TGCGCCAGCAGCCCGGGACAACCGAACACCGGGGAGCTGTTTTTT.

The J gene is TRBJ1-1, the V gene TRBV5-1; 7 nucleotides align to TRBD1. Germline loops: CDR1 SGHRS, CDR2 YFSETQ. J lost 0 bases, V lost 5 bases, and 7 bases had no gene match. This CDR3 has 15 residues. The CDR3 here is CASRDPTGLNTEAFF. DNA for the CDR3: TGCGCCAGCAGAGACCCGACAGGGTTGAACACTGAAGCTTTCTTT.

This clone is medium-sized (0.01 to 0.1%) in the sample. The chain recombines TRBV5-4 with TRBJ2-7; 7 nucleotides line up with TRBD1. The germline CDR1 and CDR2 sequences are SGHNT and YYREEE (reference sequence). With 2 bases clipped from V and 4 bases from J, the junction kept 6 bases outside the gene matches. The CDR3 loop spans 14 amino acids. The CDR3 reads CASSLRQGDYEQYF. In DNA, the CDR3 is TGTGCCAGCAGCTTACGCCAGGGGGATTACGAGCAGTACTTC.

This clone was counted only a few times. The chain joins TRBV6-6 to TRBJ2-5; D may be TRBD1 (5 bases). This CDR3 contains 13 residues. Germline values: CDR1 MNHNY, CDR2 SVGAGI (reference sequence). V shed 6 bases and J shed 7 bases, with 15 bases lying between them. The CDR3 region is CASRRTSQGTQYF. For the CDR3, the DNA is TGTGCCAGCAGGAGGACCTCTCAGGGGACCCAGTACTTC.

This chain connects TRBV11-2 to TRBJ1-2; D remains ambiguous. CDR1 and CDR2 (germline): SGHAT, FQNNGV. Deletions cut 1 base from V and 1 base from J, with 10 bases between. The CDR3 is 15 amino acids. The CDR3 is CASSLVSGSNYGYTF. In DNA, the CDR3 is TGTGCCAGCAGCTTAGTGTCTGGCAGTAACTATGGCTACACCTTC.

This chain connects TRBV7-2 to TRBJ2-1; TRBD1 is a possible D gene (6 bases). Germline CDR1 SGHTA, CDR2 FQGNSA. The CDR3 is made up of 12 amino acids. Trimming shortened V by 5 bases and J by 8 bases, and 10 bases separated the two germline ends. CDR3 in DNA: TGTGCCAGCAGCCTACAGGGCCATGAGCAGTTCTTC. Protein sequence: CASSLQGHEQFF.

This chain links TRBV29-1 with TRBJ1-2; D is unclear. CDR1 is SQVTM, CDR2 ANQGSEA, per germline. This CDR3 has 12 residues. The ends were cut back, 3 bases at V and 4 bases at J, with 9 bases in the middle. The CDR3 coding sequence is TGCAGCGTTGAGTGGCAGATCTATGGCTACACCTTC. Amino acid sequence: CSVEWQIYGYTF.

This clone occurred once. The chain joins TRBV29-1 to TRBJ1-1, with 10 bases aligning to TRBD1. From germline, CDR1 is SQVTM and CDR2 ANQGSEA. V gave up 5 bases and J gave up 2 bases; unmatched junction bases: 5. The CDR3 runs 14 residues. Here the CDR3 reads CSVLVTGGNTEAFF. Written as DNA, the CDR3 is TGCAGCGTTTTGGTGACAGGGGGCAACACTGAAGCTTTCTTT.

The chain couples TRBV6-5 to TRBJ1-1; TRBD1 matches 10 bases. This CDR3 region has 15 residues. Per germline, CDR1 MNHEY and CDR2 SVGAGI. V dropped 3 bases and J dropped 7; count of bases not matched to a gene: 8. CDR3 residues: CASSYSPGQGREAFF. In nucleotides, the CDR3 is TGTGCCAGCAGTTATTCGCCGGGACAGGGGCGTGAAGCTTTCTTT.